This T cell receptor (beta chain) comes out of a study of T cell responses to AZD1222 COVID-19 vaccine. Points from the study as a whole: Repertoires were collected only later (after the peak T cell response had occurred). Donors were largely white British and mainly female; clonal diversity was possibly underestimated.

The CDR3 spans 13 residues. V lost 5 bases and J lost 13; bases outside the gene matches: 12. Sequencing was performed with immunoSEQ multiplex PCR; in TCRdb, only in-frame clones are kept and a portion is missing. The table has about 160,000 clones, under 95% seen once. A remark on this clone: No antigen is known for it.

This rearrangement joins TRBV12-3 or TRBV12-4 to TRBJ1-1; 8 bases match TRBD1. Sequences were derived from peripheral blood, sampled 28 days after the second AZD1222 dose. This receptor was obtained from an adult who received the AZD1222 COVID-19 vaccine. In nucleotides, the CDR3 is TGTGCCAGCAGTCCGGACAGGGTTGGAAGCTTTTTCTTT. Amino acid sequence: CASSPDRVGSFFF.